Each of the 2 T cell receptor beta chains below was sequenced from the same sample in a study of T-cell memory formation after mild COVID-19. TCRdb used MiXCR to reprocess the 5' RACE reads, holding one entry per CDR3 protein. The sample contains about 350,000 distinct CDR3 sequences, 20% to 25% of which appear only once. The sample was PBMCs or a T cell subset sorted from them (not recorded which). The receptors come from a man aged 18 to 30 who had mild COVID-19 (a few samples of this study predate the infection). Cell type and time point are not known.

Here the CDR3 DNA reads TGCAGCGTGCGTACAGGGGTGTTGACCGGGGAGCTGTTTTTT. Translated, it gives CSVRTGVLTGELFF. The chain recombines TRBV29-1 with TRBJ2-2, with 7 positions matching TRBD1. In germline, CDR1 is SQVTM, CDR2 ANQGSEA. The CDR3 spans 14 residues. The V and J ends lost 6 bases and 5 bases, in that order; junction bases with no gene match: 9.

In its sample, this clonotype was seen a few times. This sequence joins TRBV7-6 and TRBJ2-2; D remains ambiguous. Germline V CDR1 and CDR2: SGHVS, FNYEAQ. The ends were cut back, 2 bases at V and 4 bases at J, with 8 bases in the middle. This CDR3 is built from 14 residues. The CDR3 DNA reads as TGTGCCAGCAGCTTATATCTCGCCACCGGGGAGCTGTTTTTT. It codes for CASSLYLATGELFF.